This T cell receptor beta chain was recovered during a study of post-analysis software for immune sequencing data. The TCR beta cDNA libraries carried unique molecular identifiers. Using its own MiXCR run on the PCR reads, TCRdb lists one record per CDR3 protein. This sample has over 700,000 distinct CDR3 sequences, with approximately 30% found just once. Study observations and caveats: Relative to controls, patients had five TRBV segments at higher frequency, with TRBV5-6, TRBV5-1 and TRBV20-1 among these.

The germline gives CDR1 MDHEN, CDR2 SYDVKM. V lost 8 bases and J 7 bases, leaving 12 bases between the germline ends. The CDR3 extends over 12 amino acids. About this clonotype itself: The antigen remains undetermined.

This rearrangement joins TRBV28 to TRBJ1-5; the D is unclear. This TCR was recovered from a girl between 10 and 17 years old with multiple sclerosis. Sequenced: blood. The CDR3 sequence: CASRLQGQPQHF. The CDR3 nucleotides are TGTGCCAGCCGCCTCCAAGGGCAGCCCCAGCATTTT.